This TCR beta chain was identified during a study of cytomegalovirus exposure and HLA in healthy donors. TCRdb keeps only in-frame clones here, not all; method: immunoSEQ multiplex PCR. This sample has some 130,000 clones; about 90% occur once, and the top ten carry 1.4%. CDR3 size: 12 residues. With 6 bases removed from V and 5 bases from J, the gap between germline ends came to 10 bases. Per germline, CDR1 KGHSH and CDR2 LQKENI. The gene calls are TRBV18 and TRBJ1-1; D gene ambiguous. The receptor was isolated from a man aged 25-45 years in good health and CMV-seronegative. The specimen was PBMCs. The CDR3 loop reads CASSAGVTEAFF. CDR3 nucleotides: TGTGCCAGCTCGGCGGGAGTGACTGAAGCTTTCTTT.